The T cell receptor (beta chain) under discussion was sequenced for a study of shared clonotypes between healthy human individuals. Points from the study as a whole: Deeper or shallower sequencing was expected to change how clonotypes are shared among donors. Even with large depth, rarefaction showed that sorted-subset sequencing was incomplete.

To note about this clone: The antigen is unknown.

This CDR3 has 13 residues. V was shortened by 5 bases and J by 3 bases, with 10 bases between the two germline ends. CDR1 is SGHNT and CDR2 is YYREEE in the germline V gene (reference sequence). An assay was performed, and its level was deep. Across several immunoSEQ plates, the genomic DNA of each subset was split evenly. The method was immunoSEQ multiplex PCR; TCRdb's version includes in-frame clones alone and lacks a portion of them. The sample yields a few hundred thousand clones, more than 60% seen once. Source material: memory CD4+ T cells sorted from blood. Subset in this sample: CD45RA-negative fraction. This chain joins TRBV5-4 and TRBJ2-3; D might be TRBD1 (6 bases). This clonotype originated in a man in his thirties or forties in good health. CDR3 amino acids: CASRFDRTDTQYF. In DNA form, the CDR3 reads TGTGCCAGCAGATTCGACAGGACAGATACGCAGTATTTT.